This is a list of T cell receptor beta chains from one sample in a study of identical twins' blood T cells. TCRdb processed the 5' RACE reads anew with MiXCR; each CDR3 protein has one entry. The sample shows a few hundred thousand distinct CDR3 sequences, approximately 30% of them seen only once. The sequencing sample was made of PBMCs. These receptors originate from a woman aged 18-50 years in good health. Both conserved end residues are part of each CDR3. Not every row has a clone size; where given, it reads once, few, many or a size class.

clone size	V gene	J gene	CDR3 protein
-	TRBV10-3	TRBJ1-5	CAISELGGGQPQHF
few	TRBV5-5	TRBJ1-1	CASSLGPGWNTEAFF
few	TRBV29-1	TRBJ2-7	CSVARDRVAYEQYF
-	TRBV6-4	TRBJ2-1	CAGGLTSGGYGEQFF
-	TRBV7-9	TRBJ1-6	CASSLADSYNSPLHF
many	TRBV4-3	TRBJ2-1	CASSHNPSPEQFF
once	TRBV29-1	TRBJ1-5	CSVEGQGGSQHF
-	TRBV4-3	TRBJ1-1	CASSQEGGTEAFF
once	TRBV3-1	TRBJ1-1	CASGLGTTGTEAFF
many	TRBV20-1	TRBJ2-1	CSALTPGSYNEQFF
-	TRBV27	TRBJ1-6	CASRGGGIRNSPLHF
-	TRBV12-3/TRBV12-4	TRBJ1-5	CASTPDRGEQPQHF
-	TRBV7-9	TRBJ2-7	CASSPDSLPNEQYF
few	TRBV10-3	TRBJ2-5	CAISATGIQETQYF
many	TRBV6-6	TRBJ1-4	CASRPQGVQEKLFF
-	TRBV25-1	TRBJ1-1	CASSVASGGMNTEAFF
-	TRBV10-2	TRBJ2-2	CASRRSANTGELFF
-	TRBV20-1	TRBJ1-2	CSARNRYGYTF
few	TRBV29-1	TRBJ2-4	CSVGDINIQYF
-	TRBV7-9	TRBJ2-1	CASSSPDITYNEQFF
-	TRBV5-1	TRBJ1-2	CASSLKDRGGYTF
few	TRBV29-1	TRBJ1-1	CSVQTGMNTEAFF
-	TRBV30	TRBJ2-5	CAWSVSRETQYF
-	TRBV12-3/TRBV12-4	TRBJ2-1	CASSLSDYLPNEQFF
-	TRBV29-1	TRBJ1-5	CSVGGDQPQHF
-	TRBV27	TRBJ2-7	CASSSTFGPTSEQYF
-	TRBV20-1	TRBJ2-1	CSASLGWGSNEQFF
few	TRBV20-1	TRBJ2-1	CSAPGQGLNEQFF
-	TRBV29-1	TRBJ1-3	CSVMGQTGNTIYF
-	TRBV7-2	TRBJ2-7	CASSLYQGGWNEQYF
many	TRBV20-1	TRBJ2-7	CSTTLAYEQYF
few	TRBV2	TRBJ1-3	CASQASPISGNTIYF
-	TRBV7-9	TRBJ1-1	CASSLREGPKNTEASF
many	TRBV6-1	TRBJ2-4	CASSEYRDRVNIQYF
-	TRBV20-1	TRBJ2-5	CSPTGFESETQYF
few	TRBV20-1	TRBJ1-2	CSASRRQGAKGYTF
many	TRBV7-9	TRBJ2-1	CASPEGISTHEQFF
-	TRBV5-1	TRBJ1-5	CASSPGTYNQPQHF
many	TRBV20-1	TRBJ2-1	CSVSLAGPYNEQFF
-	TRBV20-1	TRBJ2-7	CSAKNGEYEQYF
-	TRBV14	TRBJ1-2	CASSRSTGFDGYTF
few	TRBV20-1	TRBJ2-2	CSAPSSGAKTGELFF
few	TRBV5-6	TRBJ1-2	CASNAGVYYGYTF
-	TRBV4-3	TRBJ1-1	CASSQVEGSEAFF
few	TRBV7-6	TRBJ1-1	CASRPRGSGMNTEAFF
-	TRBV19	TRBJ1-1	CTSSTQHGSGEAFF
-	TRBV2	TRBJ2-2	CASTLGGGKTGELFF
many	TRBV10-2	TRBJ1-1	CASLLTSNAEAFF
-	TRBV11-2	TRBJ2-3	CASRYRDYTDTQYF